The rows below give T cell receptor beta chains drawn from one sample of a study of regulatory T cells in long-lasting Graves disease. From the multiplex PCR reads, TCRdb called clonotypes with MiXCR, one entry per CDR3 protein. This repertoire shows approximately 540,000 distinct CDR3 sequences, around 11% found once; its top ten account for over 7%. This sample was also put to use in a study of T cells in Graves' hyperthyroidism and ophthalmopathy.

This specimen consisted of peripheral blood mononuclear cells (PBMCs), obtained at new diagnosis, from a patient treated with antithyroid drugs. These receptors were obtained from a woman in her 30s with Graves disease. Both conserved end residues are part of each CDR3. The D gene is left open where the match is weak. Where a row states a size, it is once, few, many or the class of an expanded clone; other rows omit it.

many TRBJ2-7 NA TRBV7-2 TGTGCCAGCAGCTTAGCGCTTGTTAGCTACGAGCAGTACTTC CASSLALVSYEQYF
many TRBJ2-5 TRBD1 TRBV13 TGTGCCAGCAGCACTCGGACAGGGGCAAGGGAGACCCAGTACTTC CASSTRTGARETQYF
many TRBJ2-7 TRBD1 TRBV30 TGTGCCTGGAAGTGGGGCACAGGGGTCTACGAGCAGTACTTC CAWKWGTGVYEQYF
many TRBJ1-2 NA TRBV27 TGTGCCAGCAGTTTATTCGGCGCGATCAGCTATGGCTACACCTTC CASSLFGAISYGYTF
few TRBJ1-1 NA TRBV10-2 TGCGCCAGCTCCGTGGGCCCAGACGTTGAAGCTTTCTTT CASSVGPDVEAFF
many TRBJ2-3 TRBD2 TRBV6-1 TGTGCCAGCAGGATCAGACTAGCGAGGTTGGATACGCAGTATTTT CASRIRLARLDTQYF
many TRBJ1-2 NA TRBV12-3/TRBV12-4 TGTGCCAGCAGCCCAGGGACCGTTTATGGCTACACCTTC CASSPGTVYGYTF
NA TRBJ1-3 NA TRBV6-5 TGTGCCAGCAGTTACCGGACGGGGCGGGGAAACACCATATATTTT CASSYRTGRGNTIYF
few TRBJ2-3 TRBD2 TRBV4-3 TGCGCCAGCAGCCAACACCCGGGACTAGCGGGAGTCGCGCAGTATTTT CASSQHPGLAGVAQYF
many TRBJ1-6 NA TRBV9 TGTGCCAGCAGCGTAGGCATGCATAGGGATAATTCACCCCTCCACTTT CASSVGMHRDNSPLHF
many TRBJ2-5 NA TRBV28 TGTGCCAGCACATCACAGGTGACCCAGTACTTC CASTSQVTQYF
NA TRBJ1-5 NA TRBV6-1 TGTGCCAGCAAACAGGGAGGAAATCAGCCCCAGCATTTT CASKQGGNQPQHF
few TRBJ1-6 NA TRBV7-2 TGTGCCAGCAGCTTAAATATGATGGGGCAGAATTCACCCCTCCACTTT CASSLNMMGQNSPLHF
NA TRBJ2-2 NA TRBV4-1 TGCGCCAGCAGCCAGTTCACCGGGGAGCTGTGTTTT CASSQFTGELCF
NA TRBJ1-3 NA TRBV20-1 TGCAGTGCTCGGGGGGCTGGAAACACCATATATTTT CSARGAGNTIYF
few TRBJ2-3 NA TRBV10-3 TGTGCCATCAACTTGCGGATCACAGATACGCAGTATTTT CAINLRITDTQYF
NA TRBJ2-6 NA TRBV19 TGTGCCAGTAGTATAAGGGACGGATCGCTCTCTGGGGCCAACGTCCTGACTTTC CASSIRDGSLSGANVLTF
NA TRBJ2-7 NA TRBV6-2/TRBV6-3 TGTGCCAGCACCAGGGACCGTTCAGGAAACGAGCAGTACTTC CASTRDRSGNEQYF
many TRBJ2-2 NA TRBV19 TGTGCCAGTACAGGTCTCCGGACCAACACCGGGGAGCTGTTTTTT CASTGLRTNTGELFF
many TRBJ2-7 TRBD2 TRBV12-3/TRBV12-4 TGTGCCAGCAGTGGAGGGGATCTAGCGGGACCAACTTACGAGCAGTACTTC CASSGGDLAGPTYEQYF
NA TRBJ1-1 NA TRBV6-1 TGTGCCAGCAGTGAGATAGGCTTAGTCACTGAAGCTTTCTTT CASSEIGLVTEAFF
few TRBJ2-7 NA TRBV28 TGTGCCAGCAGTCCCGGGACATCTCTTTACGAGCAGTACTTC CASSPGTSLYEQYF
many TRBJ2-1 NA TRBV20-1 TGCAGTGCTAGAGAACGGAACAATGAGCAGTTCTTC CSARERNNEQFF
NA TRBJ2-7 NA TRBV5-1 TGCGCCAGCAGCTTGGCGACAGCCCCCTACGAGCAGTACTTC CASSLATAPYEQYF
NA TRBJ2-7 NA TRBV7-3 TGTGCCAGCAGCCTCCAGACAGGATACGAGCAGTACTTC CASSLQTGYEQYF
many TRBJ1-1 NA TRBV30 TGTGCCTGGGGCATGAACACTGAAGCTTTCTTT CAWGMNTEAFF
NA TRBJ1-6 TRBD1 TRBV3-1 TGTGCCAGCAACACAGGGAGGGGGCGGTCACCCCTCCACTTT CASNTGRGRSPLHF
many TRBJ2-7 NA TRBV11-1 TGTGCCAGCAGCTTAGACGGCTTTAGGGAAAACGCCTACGAGCAGTACTTC CASSLDGFRENAYEQYF
few TRBJ2-7 NA TRBV20-1 TGCAGTGCTAGAGACTTGGGAGGACTCTGGGAATCCGAGCAGTACTTC CSARDLGGLWESEQYF
many TRBJ1-1 NA TRBV18 TGTGCCAGCTCACCTAGGGGCGCGAGCGTCAACACTGAAGCTTTCTTT CASSPRGASVNTEAFF
many TRBJ1-5 NA TRBV6-1 TGTGCCAGTGGGACCGCATGGGATCAGCCCCAGCATTTT CASGTAWDQPQHF
many TRBJ1-1 NA TRBV11-2 TGTGCCAGCACCTTATCGATGACAGTAGAAGCTTTCTTT CASTLSMTVEAFF
many TRBJ2-6 NA TRBV19 TGTGCCAGTAGTATCCGCAGGGCTTCTGGGGCCAACGTCCTGACTTTC CASSIRRASGANVLTF
many TRBJ2-5 NA TRBV18 TGTGCCAGCTCACCGGCATCAACGAAAGAGACCCAGTACTTC CASSPASTKETQYF
many TRBJ2-1 TRBD1 TRBV19 TGTGCCAGTAGTACCAGAGACAGGGGGCCCGAGAGCTCCTACAATGAGCAGTTCTTC CASSTRDRGPESSYNEQFF
few TRBJ2-1 TRBD1 TRBV20-1 TGCAGTGCTACTATAAACTTTAGACAGGGCTACAATGAGCAGTTCTTC CSATINFRQGYNEQFF
many TRBJ2-7 TRBD1 TRBV28 TGTGCCAGCAGTACATCCGGGACAGACTACTACGAGCAGTACTTC CASSTSGTDYYEQYF
many TRBJ2-6 TRBD1 TRBV19 TGTGCCAGTAGTGATCGACAGGGTCACTCTGGGGCCAACGTCCTGACTTTC CASSDRQGHSGANVLTF
many TRBJ2-1 NA TRBV20-1 TGCAGTGCTAGAGATCCTAGCAGGGACGGGGGTGAGCAGTTCTTC CSARDPSRDGGEQFF
many TRBJ1-4 TRBD1 TRBV29-1 TGCAGCGCCGGAGGATTTGGCAGGGGGCCTGAAAAACTGTTTTTT CSAGGFGRGPEKLFF
many TRBJ2-4 TRBD2 TRBV10-3 TGTGCCATCAGTGAGTCGATTTCGGGAGGGGCAACCAAAAACATTCAGTACTTC CAISESISGGATKNIQYF
many TRBJ2-5 NA TRBV29-1 TGCAGCGTTGCCGGTCAAGAGACCCAGTACTTC CSVAGQETQYF
many TRBJ1-5 NA TRBV28 TGTGCCAGCAGTTTTTTAGGGGCGGGTGTTTATAAGCAGCCCCAGCATTTT CASSFLGAGVYKQPQHF
many TRBJ2-1 TRBD2 TRBV28 TGTGCCAGCAGTTCGGGCCGGACTAGCGGGAGTCTGAATGAGCAGTTCTTC CASSSGRTSGSLNEQFF
many TRBJ2-7 NA TRBV5-1 TGCGCCAGCAGCAGGGATCGCGCGGGGTACGAGCAGTACTTC CASSRDRAGYEQYF
many TRBJ2-7 NA TRBV27 TGTGCCAGCAGTCGGGCCGCGGGATTCGAGCAGTACTTC CASSRAAGFEQYF
many TRBJ2-7 NA TRBV12-3/TRBV12-4 TGTGCCAGCAGTCTAAGGGCTTCCTACGAGCAGTACTTC CASSLRASYEQYF
few TRBJ2-7 TRBD2 TRBV19 TGTGCCAGTAGTCCTATAGCGGGAGCCCCCTACGAGCAGTACTTC CASSPIAGAPYEQYF
many TRBJ1-1 NA TRBV19 TGTGCCAGTAGTATTCTCAGGGTTTCCACTGAAGCTTTCTTT CASSILRVSTEAFF
many TRBJ1-3 NA TRBV5-1 TGCGCCAGCAGCTTGTGGGAGGTGGACTCTGGAAACACCATATATTTT CASSLWEVDSGNTIYF
many TRBJ2-1 TRBD1 TRBV28 TGTGCCAGCAGTCCGGGGACAGGGTGGAATGAGCAGTTCTTC CASSPGTGWNEQFF